The subject of this entry is one TCR beta chain. Its specificity is not known. The data belong to a study of T cells after posttransplantation cyclophosphamide. The data were produced by immunoSEQ multiplex PCR, yet TCRdb's version contains in-frame clones alone and is incomplete. The repertoire includes about 21,000 clones, approximately 98% of them detected once, and about 0.13% sits in the top ten. Study findings and constraints: TRB clonality was highly associated with recipient CMV seropositivity and reactivation.

Germline lookup yields CDR1 MGHRA and CDR2 YSYEKL. V was trimmed by 3 bases and J by 5 bases, leaving 5 bases between them. The CDR3 contains 12 residues. This related bone marrow graft donor gave peripheral blood on the day of marrow donation. The chain combines TRBV4-1 with TRBJ2-1; D remains ambiguous. This receptor was taken from a man aged 35-49 years in good health, CMV-negative, and a related stem cell transplant donor. Sequenced sample: naive CD8+ T cells sorted from PBMCs. Here the CDR3 DNA reads TGCGCCAGCAGCCAGTTTAACAATGAGCAGTTCTTC. As protein: CASSQFNNEQFF.